This T cell receptor (beta chain) emerged from a study of blood T cell repertoires in COVID-19. The wider study: PBMCs, B-cell-depleted T cells, or T cells were the source of the cDNA or gDNA that made up the material.

V lost 5 bases to trimming and J lost 1 base, with 9 bases between them. There are 13 residues in the CDR3. Everyone who took part was roughly 18 to 89 years old, and they came from 24 US areas. Cohort allocation depended upon clinical history that participants reported. Cohort 3 recovered donors had two negative PCRs, clearance, or symptom resolution. The protocol was immunoSEQ multiplex PCR, while the TCRdb copy is restricted to in-frame clones and leaves out a portion. The repertoire holds roughly 500,000 clones, with 88% as singletons. This TCR was recovered from a woman in her forties who had recovered from COVID-19. Source material: PBMCs or T cells enriched from blood (not recorded which). The chain uses TRBV12-3 or TRBV12-4 and TRBJ2-7, with a tentative D call TRBD2 (6 bases). The CDR3 loop reads CASSLRESYEQYF. DNA for the CDR3: TGTGCCAGCAGTCTTCGGGAGTCCTACGAGCAGTACTTC.